The text below deals with one T cell receptor (beta chain). V gave up 1 base and J gave up 7 bases, with 5 bases separating them. CDR3 length: 12 residues. The data stem from a study of control samples from healthy donors and cancer patients. Assay: immunoSEQ multiplex PCR; the TCRdb copy retains only in-frame clones and omits some. Of approximately 89,000 clones detected, approximately 87% appear once; the ten largest clones hold roughly 20%. The chain uses TRBV12-3 or TRBV12-4 and TRBJ1-5, with D unclear. The sequenced sample consisted of blood. The receptor was isolated from a man aged 50-60 years in good health. The CDR3 loop is CASSLGGQPQHF. CDR3 in DNA: TGTGCCAGCAGTTTAGGTGGCCAGCCCCAGCATTTT.